This TCR beta chain was recorded in a study of shared clonotypes between healthy human individuals. Study-level information: Researchers assigned three CD4 naive, three CD4 memory, two CD8 naive and one CD8 memory plate to each donor. Study-wide points: The represented genetic and exposure-history diversity was limited by the small number of donors. When compared with the clonotypes that were shared by all four sorted-subset donors, the non-shared clonotypes turned out to have lower generation probabilities.

V was pared by 2 bases and J by 3 bases, with 14 bases between. The CDR3 contains 15 residues. Germline V gene data show CDR1 as MGHRA and CDR2 as YSYEKL. Profiling relied on immunoSEQ multiplex PCR, and the TCRdb table lists in-frame clones only, not all of them. The table includes approximately 620,000 clones, around 97% detected once. A word on this clone: Its antigen is not known.

Sequencing input: naive CD4+ T cells sorted from blood. This sample's subset: CD45RA+ positively selected. This rearrangement joins TRBV4-1 to TRBJ2-7; D unresolved. The sequence was collected from a woman aged 25 to 39 in good health. CDR3 sequence: CASSQISGLGYEQYF. The CDR3 DNA reads TGCGCCAGCAGCCAAATATCTGGGCTCGGCTACGAGCAGTACTTC.